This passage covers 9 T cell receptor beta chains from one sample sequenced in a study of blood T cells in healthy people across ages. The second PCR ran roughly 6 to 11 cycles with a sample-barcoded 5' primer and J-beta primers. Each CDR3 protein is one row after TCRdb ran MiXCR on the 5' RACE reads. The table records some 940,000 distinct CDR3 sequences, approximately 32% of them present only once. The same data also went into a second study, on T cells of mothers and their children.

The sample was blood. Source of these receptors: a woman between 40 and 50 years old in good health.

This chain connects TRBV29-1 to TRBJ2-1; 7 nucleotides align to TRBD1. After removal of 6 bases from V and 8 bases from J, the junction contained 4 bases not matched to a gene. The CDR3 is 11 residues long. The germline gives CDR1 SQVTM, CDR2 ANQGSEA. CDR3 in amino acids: CSVQGCDEQFF. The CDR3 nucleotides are TGCAGCGTACAGGGGTGCGATGAGCAGTTCTTC.

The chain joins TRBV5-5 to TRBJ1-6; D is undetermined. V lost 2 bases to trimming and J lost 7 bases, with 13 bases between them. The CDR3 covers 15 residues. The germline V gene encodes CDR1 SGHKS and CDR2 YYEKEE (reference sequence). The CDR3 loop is CASSFGVTENSPLHF. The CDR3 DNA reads TGTGCCAGCAGCTTTGGGGTTACGGAGAATTCACCCCTCCACTTT.

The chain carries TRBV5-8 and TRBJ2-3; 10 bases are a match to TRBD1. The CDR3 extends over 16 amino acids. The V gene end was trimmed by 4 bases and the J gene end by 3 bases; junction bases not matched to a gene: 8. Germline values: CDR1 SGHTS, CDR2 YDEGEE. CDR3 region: CASSLYRDRGTDTQYF. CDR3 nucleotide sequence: TGTGCCAGCAGCCTTTACCGGGACAGGGGTACAGATACGCAGTATTTT.

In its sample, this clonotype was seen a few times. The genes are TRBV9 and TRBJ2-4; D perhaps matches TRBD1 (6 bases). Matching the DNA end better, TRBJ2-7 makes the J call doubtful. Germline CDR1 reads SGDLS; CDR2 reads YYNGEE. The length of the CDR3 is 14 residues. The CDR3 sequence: CASSGEPGAYEQYF. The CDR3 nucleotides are TGTGCCAGCAGCGGAGAGCCAGGGGCCTACGAGCAGTACTTC.

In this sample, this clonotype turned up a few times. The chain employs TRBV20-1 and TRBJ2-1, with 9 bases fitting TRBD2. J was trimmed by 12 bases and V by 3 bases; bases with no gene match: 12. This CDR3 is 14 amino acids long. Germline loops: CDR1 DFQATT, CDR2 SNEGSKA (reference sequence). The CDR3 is CSAREPGLASRQFF. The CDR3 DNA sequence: TGCAGTGCTAGGGAACCGGGACTAGCTAGCAGGCAGTTCTTC.

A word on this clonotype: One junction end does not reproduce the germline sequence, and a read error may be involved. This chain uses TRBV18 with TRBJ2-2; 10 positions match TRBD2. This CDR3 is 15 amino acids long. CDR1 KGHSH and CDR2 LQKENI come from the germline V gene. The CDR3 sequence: CAGSPNLAGAGELFF. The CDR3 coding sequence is TGTGCCGGCTCACCGAACCTAGCGGGGGCCGGGGAGCTGTTTTTT.

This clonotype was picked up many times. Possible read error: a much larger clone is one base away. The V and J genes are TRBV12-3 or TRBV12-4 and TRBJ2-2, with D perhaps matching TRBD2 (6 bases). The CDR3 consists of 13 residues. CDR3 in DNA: TGTGCCAGCAGTCCTTATTCAGGCGGGGAGCGGTTTTTT. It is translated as CASSPYSGGERFF.

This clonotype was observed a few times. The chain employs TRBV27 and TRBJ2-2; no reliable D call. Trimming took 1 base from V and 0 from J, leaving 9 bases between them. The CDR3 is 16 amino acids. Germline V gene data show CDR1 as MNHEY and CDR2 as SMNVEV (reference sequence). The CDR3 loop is CASSLWASANTGELFF. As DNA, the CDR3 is TGTGCCAGCAGTTTATGGGCGTCCGCGAACACCGGGGAGCTGTTTTTT.

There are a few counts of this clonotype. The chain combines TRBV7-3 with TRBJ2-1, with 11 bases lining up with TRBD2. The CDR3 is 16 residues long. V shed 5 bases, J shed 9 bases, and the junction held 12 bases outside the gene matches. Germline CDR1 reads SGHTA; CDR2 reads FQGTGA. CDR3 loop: CASSPLGLAGGGEQFF. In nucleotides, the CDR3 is TGTGCCAGCAGCCCCCTCGGGCTAGCGGGGGGAGGTGAGCAGTTCTTC. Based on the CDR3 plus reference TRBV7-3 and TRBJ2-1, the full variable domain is GAGVSQTPSNKVTEKGKYVELRCDPISGHTALYWYRQSLGQGPEFLIYFQGTGAADDSGLPNDRFFAVRPEGSVSTLKIQRTERGDSAVYLCASSPLGLAGGGEQFFGPGTRLTVL.